The 15 T cell receptor beta chains below all came from one sample that was sequenced in a study of blood T cell repertoires in COVID-19. Generated by immunoSEQ multiplex PCR, the TCRdb table keeps only in-frame clones and is missing some. The sample comprises 150,000 or so clones, roughly 84% of which are singletons, and less than 3.5% rests with the top ten. Sequenced input: peripheral blood. The receptors derive from an older woman with acute or convalescent COVID-19.

The chain is built from TRBV28 and TRBJ2-7, with D possibly matching TRBD2 (6 bases). The germline V gene encodes CDR1 MDHEN and CDR2 SYDVKM. The CDR3 is 14 residues long. Trimming removed 6 bases at V and 3 bases at J, with 15 bases between. The CDR3 sequence is CASRIWTGVYEQYF. The CDR3 DNA is TGTGCCAGCAGGATCTGGACGGGGGTCTACGAGCAGTACTTC.

This clone has only one observation. The CDR3 DNA reads TGCGCCAGCACCCCGGGCTGGGGGGGAGGCAATGAGCAGTTCTTC. This translates into CASTPGWGGGNEQFF. The rearrangement joins TRBV5-1 to TRBJ2-1; 7 bases are shared with TRBD2. This CDR3 region has 15 residues. V lost 6 bases, J lost 6 bases, and 12 bases stayed unmatched. CDR1 SGHRS and CDR2 YFSETQ come from the germline V gene. The full variable domain, in which reference TRBV5-1 and TRBJ2-1 provide the parts outside the CDR3, is KAGVTQTPRYLIKTRGQQVTLSCSPISGHRSVSWYQQTPGQGLQFLFEYFSETQRNKGNFPGRFSGRQFSNSRSEMNVSTLELGDSALYLCASTPGWGGGNEQFFGPGTRLTVL.

This chain links TRBV4-3 with TRBJ1-1; TRBD1 might be the D (6 bases). Trimming pared 1 base from V and 1 base from J, leaving 10 bases between. The germline CDR1 and CDR2 sequences are LGHNA and YSLEER. There are 15 residues in the CDR3. The DNA for the CDR3 is TGCGCCAGCAGCCAAGGGTCGGGACAGAACACTGAAGCTTTCTTT. Protein: CASSQGSGQNTEAFF.

The CDR3 sequence is CASSLVTGGAYEQYF. The DNA for the CDR3 is TGTGCCAGCAGCTTAGTGACCGGGGGGGCCTACGAGCAGTACTTC. V and J are TRBV7-2 and TRBJ2-7; TRBD2 aligns across 8 bases. The CDR3 sequence is 15 residues long. The J segment lost 2 bases and the V segment lost 1 base, leaving 4 bases of the junction unmatched. The V gene's germline CDR1 is SGHTA and CDR2 FQGNSA.

The chain couples TRBV3-1 (or the pseudogene TRBV3-2) to TRBJ1-2, with 9 positions matching TRBD1. The CDR3 runs 18 residues. Germline V gene sequence: CDR1 LGHDT, CDR2 YNNKEL (reference sequence). Trimming took 1 base from V and 5 from J; bases not matched to a gene: 14. The CDR3 DNA reads as TGTGCCAGCAGCCAAGGGGGGAACAGGGGGCTGGATAGGTATGGCTACACCTTC. It codes for CASSQGGNRGLDRYGYTF.

V gene TRBV5-8 combines with J gene TRBJ1-5; TRBD1 aligns across 7 bases. Trimming removed 6 bases from V and 0 bases from J; junction bases left unmatched: 6. Germline V gene data show CDR1 as SGHTS and CDR2 as YDEGEE. The CDR3 is made up of 15 amino acids. As DNA, the CDR3 is TGTGCCAGCACTCAGGGGGTAGATAGCAATCAGCCCCAGCATTTT. This codes for CASTQGVDSNQPQHF.

This chain connects TRBV27 to TRBJ1-5; perhaps TRBD1 as D (6 bases). The CDR3 consists of 17 residues. The germline V and J ends were trimmed by 7 bases and 0 bases, with 19 bases remaining between them. In germline, CDR1 is MNHEY, CDR2 SMNVEV (reference sequence). As DNA, the CDR3 is TGTGCCAGCAAGGACGGGGCAGGGGACTATAGCAATCAGCCCCAGCATTTT. This translates into CASKDGAGDYSNQPQHF.

The chain joins TRBV5-4 to TRBJ1-2; 8 bases are a match to TRBD1. V dropped 1 base and J dropped 5; count of bases not matched to a gene: 7. This CDR3 comprises 15 residues. The germline CDR1 and CDR2 sequences are SGHNT and YYREEE (reference sequence). The CDR3 spells CASSLLSRGLYGYTF. The CDR3 DNA sequence: TGTGCCAGCAGCTTGTTATCCAGGGGGCTTTATGGCTACACCTTC.

The chain's CDR3 is CASSPNPQGGETQYF. In DNA form, the CDR3 reads TGTGCCAGCAGCCCCAACCCCCAGGGGGGTGAGACCCAGTACTTC. The rearrangement joins TRBV11-2 to TRBJ2-5; the D gene is possibly TRBD1 (7 bases). Trimming pared 5 bases from V and 5 bases from J, leaving 18 bases between. Germline V gene lookup returns CDR1 SGHAT and CDR2 FQNNGV. This CDR3 has 15 residues.

The chain combines TRBV5-5 with TRBJ2-3; TRBD2 agrees at 9 bases. Germline values: CDR1 SGHKS, CDR2 YYEKEE (reference sequence). Unmatched junction bases numbered 2, after V lost 2 bases and J lost 4 bases. The CDR3 contains 14 residues. The CDR3 nucleotides are TGTGCCAGCAGCTTAGCGGGGGGCCCAGATACGCAGTATTTT. Protein: CASSLAGGPDTQYF. Variable domain in full (rest from reference TRBV5-5 and TRBJ2-3): DAGVTQSPTHLIKTRGQQVTLRCSPISGHKSVSWYQQVLGQGPQFIFQYYEKEERGRGNFPDRFSARQFPNYSSELNVNALLLGDSALYLCASSLAGGPDTQYFGPGTRLTVL.

The chain recombines TRBV3-1 (or the pseudogene TRBV3-2) with TRBJ1-2, with D possibly being TRBD1 (6 bases). Germline V CDR1 and CDR2: LGHDT, YNNKEL (reference sequence). V shed 7 bases and J shed 4 bases, with 16 bases lying between them. This CDR3 contains 14 residues. The CDR3 loop is CASTSGTNLYGYTF. The CDR3 DNA reads as TGTGCCAGCACCTCAGGGACAAACCTCTATGGCTACACCTTC.

V is TRBV5-4 and J is TRBJ2-1, with 12 bases aligning to TRBD1. The germline V gene has CDR1 SGHNT and CDR2 YYREEE (reference sequence). V shed 0 bases and J 5 bases; nucleotides not matched to a gene: 3. CDR3 size: 16 residues. CDR3 sequence (DNA): TGTGCCAGCAGCTTGGATGGGACAGGGGGCAACAATGAGCAGTTCTTC. It is translated as CASSLDGTGGNNEQFF.

This rearrangement joins TRBV6-1 to TRBJ1-2; 10 positions match TRBD1. The ends lost 3 bases at V and 3 bases at J; junction bases unmatched: 16. This CDR3 comprises 19 residues. Germline CDR1 is MNHNS and CDR2 is SASEGT. In nucleotides, the CDR3 is TGTGCCAGCAGTGATGGGATCCGGAGGACAGGGGGTTACGACTATGGCTACACCTTC. It is translated as CASSDGIRRTGGYDYGYTF.

This clone has a handful of counts. J is TRBJ1-5 and V is TRBV19, with D tentatively TRBD1 (6 bases). From germline, CDR1 is LNHDA and CDR2 SQIVND (reference sequence). Between the trimmed V and J ends, which lost 8 bases and 3 bases, there was a span of 23 bases. This CDR3 spans 17 amino acids. In DNA, the CDR3 is TGTGCCAGTGGGGGGGGGCTAATATCAAGAGACAATCAGCCCCAGCATTTT. Amino acid sequence: CASGGGLISRDNQPQHF.

The V and J genes are TRBV24-1 and TRBJ2-3, with 9 bases lining up with TRBD1. Germline V gene lookup returns CDR1 KGHDR and CDR2 SFDVKD. This CDR3 region has 16 residues. Losses at the gene ends were 3 bases for V and 2 bases for J; bases not matched to a gene: 5. Here the CDR3 reads CATSDGTGMFTDTQYF. CDR3 bases: TGTGCCACCAGTGATGGGACAGGGATGTTCACAGATACGCAGTATTTT.